A single sample is the source of the 24 T cell receptor beta chains below, sequenced in a study of PD-1 blockade in classical Hodgkin lymphoma (dated by TCRdb to 2018 to 2021). Sample time point, as interpreted from the label and publication: cycle 1 day 1 (C1D1), immediately before nivolumab initiation. Relapse after autologous stem cell transplantation had occurred in all trial patients, and cohorts A, B and C were distinguished by prior brentuximab vedotin exposure. Receptors were amplified or captured by the immunoSEQ multiplex PCR assay. Imported from immuneACCESS, the table was reduced by TCRdb to in-frame sequences with V and J called. These copies leave out some clones; in studies compared against another copy, an unresolved V gene accounts for under half, and the cause of the remainder is not known. This sample is represented by some 39,000 clones; about nine tenths of them were singletons. Just over 9% of the sample belongs to the ten largest clones.

The material sequenced was peripheral blood mononuclear cells (PBMCs), taken at baseline. The receptor source for this set is a human donor with classical Hodgkin lymphoma.

V gene TRBV9 combines with J gene TRBJ1-1; D unclear. Germline CDR1 reads SGDLS; CDR2 reads YYNGEE. This CDR3 is built from 13 residues. V lost 1 base to trimming and J lost 3 bases, with 7 bases between them. The CDR3 DNA follows: TGTGCCAGCAGCGTAATGGCTCACACTGAAGCTTTCTTT. Encoded protein: CASSVMAHTEAFF.

The chain uses TRBV7-6 and TRBJ2-5, with TRBD2 matching 7 bases. The J segment lost 5 bases and the V segment lost 1 base, leaving 4 bases of the junction unmatched. In germline, CDR1 is SGHVS, CDR2 FNYEAQ. There are 14 residues in the CDR3. CDR3 residues: CASSLDYGRETQYF. The CDR3 DNA sequence: TGTGCCAGCAGCTTAGATTACGGGAGGGAGACCCAGTACTTC.

The V call is TRBV18, the J call TRBJ2-7, with 7 bases identical to TRBD1. Germline V gene lookup returns CDR1 KGHSH and CDR2 LQKENI. The CDR3 consists of 15 residues. The V and J ends lost 6 bases and 7 bases, in that order; junction bases with no gene match: 15. The CDR3 region is CASSPRQGTLVEQYF. DNA for the CDR3: TGTGCCAGCTCGCCCCGACAGGGTACACTCGTGGAGCAGTACTTC. Filled out from reference TRBV18 and TRBJ2-7, the complete variable domain reads NAGVMQNPRHLVRRRGQEARLRCSPMKGHSHVYWYRQLPEEGLKFMVYLQKENIIDESGMPKERFSAEFPKEGPSILRIQQVVRGDSAAYFCASSPRQGTLVEQYFGPGTRLTVT.

This chain connects TRBV7-2 to TRBJ2-7; the match to TRBD1 covers 7 bases. There are 13 residues in the CDR3. The germline CDR1 and CDR2 sequences are SGHTA and FQGNSA. V gave up 0 bases and J gave up 6 bases; unmatched junction bases: 2. The CDR3 spells CASSLAGGREQYF. The CDR3 DNA sequence: TGTGCCAGCAGCTTAGCAGGGGGCCGCGAGCAGTACTTC.

The rearrangement uses TRBV27 and TRBJ2-4; TRBD2 might be the D (5 bases). CDR1 MNHEY and CDR2 SMNVEV come from the germline V gene (reference sequence). The CDR3 runs to 16 residues. Trimming pared 2 bases from V and 1 base from J, leaving 12 bases between. The CDR3 DNA reads as TGTGCCAGCAGTTTAGTGGGGAGTTTTGCCAAAAACATTCAGTACTTC. It yields the protein CASSLVGSFAKNIQYF.

The chain uses TRBV5-8 and TRBJ1-4; TRBD1 is a possible D gene (5 bases). Germline CDR1 reads SGHTS; CDR2 reads YDEGEE. CDR3 size: 16 residues. V lost 0 bases and J 1 base, leaving 10 bases between the germline ends. Here the CDR3 reads CASSLEGTRTNEKLFF. The CDR3 bases are TGTGCCAGCAGCTTGGAGGGGACGAGAACTAATGAAAAACTGTTTTTT.

The chain couples TRBV11-2 to TRBJ2-3, with 7 positions matching TRBD2. CDR1 is SGHAT, CDR2 FQNNGV, per germline. This CDR3 is built from 13 residues. The V gene end was trimmed by 9 bases and the J gene end by 6 bases; junction bases not matched to a gene: 9. In DNA form, the CDR3 reads TGTGCCAGTCTACGGGGAGGGGAGGATACGCAGTATTTT. Its protein product is CASLRGGEDTQYF.

This chain links TRBV28 with TRBJ2-5; no reliable D call. Germline CDR1 MDHEN, CDR2 SYDVKM. Deletions cut 5 bases from V and 4 bases from J, with 5 bases between. The CDR3 length is 11 residues. The CDR3 loop is CASSAPETQYF. DNA for the CDR3: TGTGCCAGCAGTGCCCCAGAGACCCAGTACTTC. The full variable domain, rest sourced from reference TRBV28 and TRBJ2-5, is DVKVTQSSRYLVKRTGEKVFLECVQDMDHENMFWYRQDPGLGLRLIYFSYDVKMKEKGDIPEGYSVSREKKERFSLILESASTNQTSMYLCASSAPETQYFGPGTRLLVL.

The V and J genes are TRBV6-4 and TRBJ1-6, with D unresolved. This CDR3 is 16 amino acids long. Trimming pared 2 bases from V and 8 bases from J, leaving 16 bases between. Germline V gene sequence: CDR1 MRHNA, CDR2 SNTAGT. The CDR3 loop is CASSDSEERHHSPLHF. The CDR3 DNA reads as TGTGCCAGCAGTGACAGTGAGGAGAGGCACCATTCACCCCTCCACTTT.

This clone was recorded only once. The gene calls are TRBV5-6 and TRBJ2-7; TRBD2 matches 13 bases. In germline, CDR1 is SGHDT, CDR2 YYEEEE. The CDR3 length is 19 residues. J gave up 2 bases and V 1 base, and 12 bases lay outside the gene matches. CDR3 protein: CASSLSRLAGGPSAYEQYF. CDR3 in DNA: TGTGCCAGCAGCTTGTCGAGACTAGCGGGAGGCCCGAGCGCCTACGAGCAGTACTTC.

The CDR3 reads CATLWGTEAFF. The CDR3 nucleotides read TGTGCCACTTTATGGGGGACTGAAGCTTTCTTT. This rearrangement joins TRBV15 to TRBJ1-1, with a possible D match to TRBD1 (5 bases). The CDR3 consists of 11 residues. The ends were cut back, 9 bases at V and 5 bases at J, with 10 bases in the middle. The germline V gene has CDR1 LNHNV and CDR2 YYDKDF (reference sequence).

This rearrangement joins TRBV14 to TRBJ2-7; 7 nucleotides match TRBD2. This CDR3 is built from 16 residues. In germline, CDR1 is SGHDN, CDR2 FVKESK. J gave up 8 bases and V 0 bases, and 13 bases lay outside the gene matches. The CDR3 nucleotides are TGTGCCAGCAGCCAAGACCTAGGTCTGGCGGGGGTGAAGCAGTACTTC. It specifies CASSQDLGLAGVKQYF. The whole variable domain, filled in from reference TRBV14 and TRBJ2-7, reads EAGVTQFPSHSVIEKGQTVTLRCDPISGHDNLYWYRRVMGKEIKFLLHFVKESKQDESGMPNNRFLAERTGGTYSTLKVQPAELEDSGVYFCASSQDLGLAGVKQYFGPGTRLTVT.

The rearrangement uses TRBV28 and TRBJ1-2, with a weak D call TRBD1 (5 bases). The CDR3 length is 12 residues. In germline, CDR1 is MDHEN, CDR2 SYDVKM. The ends were cut back, 4 bases at V and 6 bases at J, with 9 bases in the middle. Here the CDR3 DNA reads TGTGCCAGCAGTTGGCGGGGCAATGGCTACACCTTC. Translation gives CASSWRGNGYTF.

The table lists this clone with a few counts. V usage is TRBV13 and J usage is TRBJ2-3, with 7 bases that match TRBD1. The CDR3 consists of 14 residues. CDR1 PRHDT and CDR2 FYEKMQ come from the germline V gene (reference sequence). V shed 0 bases and J 5 bases; nucleotides not matched to a gene: 2. CDR3: CASSLGGGRDTQYF. As DNA, the CDR3 is TGTGCCAGCAGCTTAGGAGGGGGCAGAGATACGCAGTATTTT.

The chain links TRBV10-3 to TRBJ2-5, with TRBD1 matching over 7 bases. This CDR3 contains 15 residues. The germline CDR1 and CDR2 sequences are ENHRY and SYGVKD. Trimming took 1 base from V and 5 from J; bases not matched to a gene: 7. The CDR3 nucleotides read TGTGCCATCAGTGAGTTAGACAGGGCAGGGGAGACCCAGTACTTC. This translates into CAISELDRAGETQYF.

J is TRBJ2-3 and V is TRBV15; either TRBD1 or TRBD2 may fit D (6 bases each). Trimming pared 10 bases from V and 5 bases from J, leaving 19 bases between. The germline V gene encodes CDR1 LNHNV and CDR2 YYDKDF (reference sequence). The CDR3 sequence is 14 residues long. CDR3 nucleotides: TGTGCCAGCGGTTTTGGGGGGCCTGTAGATACGCAGTATTTT. Amino acid sequence: CASGFGGPVDTQYF. The full variable domain, with the rest looked up from reference TRBV15 and TRBJ2-3, is DAMVIQNPRYQVTQFGKPVTLSCSQTLNHNVMYWYQQKSSQAPKLLFHYYDKDFNNEADTPDNFQSRRPNTSFCFLDIRSPGLGDTAMYLCASGFGGPVDTQYFGPGTRLTVL.

The chain combines TRBV5-1 with TRBJ2-7; 7 nucleotides agree with TRBD2. Trimming cost V 7 bases and J 5 bases; bases outside gene matches: 12. The CDR3 loop spans 14 amino acids. In germline, CDR1 is SGHRS, CDR2 YFSETQ. The DNA of the CDR3 is TGCGCCAGCGGGGCGGGCGGGAGAAAAAACGAGCAGTACTTC. It translates to CASGAGGRKNEQYF.

This chain links TRBV28 with TRBJ2-7; D may be TRBD2 (7 bases). The ends were cut back, 0 bases at V and 6 bases at J, with 9 bases in the middle. This CDR3 contains 13 residues. Per the germline V gene, CDR1 is MDHEN and CDR2 is SYDVKM. CDR3 DNA: TGTGCCAGCAGTTTATGGGGGGGGCTCGAGCAGTACTTC. Its protein product is CASSLWGGLEQYF.

The chain couples TRBV6-5 to TRBJ1-2; 7 positions agree with TRBD1. CDR1 is MNHEY and CDR2 is SVGAGI in the germline V gene. With 5 bases clipped from V and 0 bases from J, the junction kept 6 bases outside the gene matches. The CDR3 totals 15 residues. The chain's CDR3 is CASSNRDRANYGYTF. DNA of the CDR3: TGTGCCAGCAGTAACCGGGACAGAGCTAACTATGGCTACACCTTC.

The rearrangement uses TRBV7-9 and TRBJ1-2; D remains ambiguous. The CDR3 runs 12 residues. CDR1 is SEHNR and CDR2 is FQNEAQ in the germline V gene (reference sequence). Trimming took 8 bases from V and 6 from J, leaving 13 bases between them. The CDR3 is CASDESGHGYTF. The CDR3, as DNA: TGTGCCAGCGACGAGTCAGGACATGGCTACACCTTC.

CDR3 loop: CASSKGGRGGEQFF. The CDR3 region has the DNA TGTGCCAGCAGCAAAGGAGGGAGGGGTGGGGAGCAGTTCTTC. This chain uses TRBV11-3 with TRBJ2-1, with TRBD2 identical over 7 bases. The CDR3 has 14 residues. Germline CDR1 SGHNT, CDR2 YENEEA. Unmatched junction bases numbered 11, after V lost 5 bases and J lost 10 bases.

The chain carries TRBV9 and TRBJ2-2; TRBD2 might be the D (6 bases). This CDR3 has 14 amino acids. The ends were cut back, 4 bases at V and 7 bases at J, with 14 bases in the middle. CDR1 is SGDLS, CDR2 YYNGEE, per germline. The CDR3 protein is CASSKTSQGGELFF. In DNA form, the CDR3 reads TGTGCCAGCAGCAAAACTAGCCAGGGCGGGGAGCTGTTTTTT.

The chain links TRBV19 to TRBJ1-1, with no clear D. Trimming removed 8 bases from V and 1 base from J, with 11 bases in between. CDR1 is LNHDA and CDR2 is SQIVND in the germline V gene (reference sequence). This CDR3 spans 13 amino acids. CDR3 protein: CASRRRENTEAFF. Written as DNA, the CDR3 is TGTGCCAGTCGCCGCCGGGAGAACACTGAAGCTTTCTTT.

The chain couples TRBV13 to TRBJ1-1; D might be TRBD1 (5 bases). Trimming removed 8 bases at V and 0 bases at J, with 7 bases between. CDR1 is PRHDT and CDR2 is FYEKMQ in the germline V gene (reference sequence). This CDR3 has 12 amino acids. CDR3 protein: CASGTVNTEAFF. The DNA for the CDR3 is TGTGCCAGCGGGACGGTGAACACTGAAGCTTTCTTT.